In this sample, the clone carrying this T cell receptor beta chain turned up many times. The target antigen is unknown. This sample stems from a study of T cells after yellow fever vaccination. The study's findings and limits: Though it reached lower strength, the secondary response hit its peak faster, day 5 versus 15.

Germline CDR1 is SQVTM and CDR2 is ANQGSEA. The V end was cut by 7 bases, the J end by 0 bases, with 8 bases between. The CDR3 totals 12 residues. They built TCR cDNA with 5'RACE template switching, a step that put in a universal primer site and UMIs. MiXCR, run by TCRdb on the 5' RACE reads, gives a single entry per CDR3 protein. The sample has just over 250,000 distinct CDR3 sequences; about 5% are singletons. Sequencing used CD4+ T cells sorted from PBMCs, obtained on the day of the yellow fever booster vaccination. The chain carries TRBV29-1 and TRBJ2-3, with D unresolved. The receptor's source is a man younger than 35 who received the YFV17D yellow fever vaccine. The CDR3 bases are TGCAGCGCCAGAGACAGCACAGATACGCAGTATTTT. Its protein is CSARDSTDTQYF.